This entry lists 31 T cell receptor beta chains sequenced from one sample in a study of blood T cells in healthy people across ages. The use of a sample-barcoded 5' primer and a J-beta primer mix characterized a second PCR of 7 to 11 cycles. TCRdb reanalysed the 5' RACE reads using MiXCR and keeps one entry per CDR3 protein. This table has 1,800,000 or so distinct CDR3 sequences, around 40% appearing once. The sequenced sample consisted of blood. These receptors came from a human donor in good health.

This chain's CDR3 is CASASTGDEQFF. CDR3 nucleotide sequence: TGTGCTAGTGCCTCTACGGGGGATGAGCAGTTCTTC. The chain joins TRBV12-5 to TRBJ2-1; possible D gene TRBD2, 6 bases. The CDR3 sequence is 12 residues long. CDR1 is LGHNT and CDR2 is FRNRAP in the germline V gene. V shed 7 bases and J shed 8 bases, with 12 bases lying between them.

CDR3 region: CSARGRGTLYNEQFF. The CDR3, as DNA: TGCAGTGCTAGAGGACGAGGAACTCTCTACAATGAGCAGTTCTTC. The chain carries TRBV20-1 and TRBJ2-1; D is uncertain. V shed 1 base and J shed 3 bases, with 13 bases lying between them. The length of the CDR3 is 15 residues. Germline CDR1 DFQATT, CDR2 SNEGSKA (reference sequence).

This clonotype was observed a few times. This chain joins TRBV12-5 and TRBJ2-3, with D maybe TRBD2 (5 bases). The CDR3 extends over 14 amino acids. Looked up from germline, CDR1 is LGHNT and CDR2 is FRNRAP. Trimming pared 7 bases from V and 1 base from J, leaving 12 bases between. CDR3 in DNA: TGTGCTAGTGCCTTCGGGGTGGGCACAGATACGCAGTATTTT. Translation: CASAFGVGTDTQYF.

The rearrangement links TRBV7-9 to TRBJ1-3; D is perhaps TRBD1 (6 bases). CDR1 SEHNR and CDR2 FQNEAQ come from the germline V gene (reference sequence). The CDR3 is made up of 18 amino acids. V lost 2 bases and J 4 bases, leaving 21 bases between the germline ends. CDR3 residues: CASSLRGYSLLAGNTIYF. CDR3 DNA sequence: TGTGCCAGCAGCTTAAGGGGGTATTCCCTCCTGGCCGGAAACACCATATATTTT.

This clonotype was counted many times. A junction boundary mismatches the germline segment, possibly from a read error. This chain connects TRBV5-1 to TRBJ1-1, with TRBD1 as a possible D gene (5 bases). Germline V gives CDR1 SGHRS, CDR2 YFSETQ. The CDR3 is 14 amino acids. CDR3 sequence: CASSLGGENTEAFF. As DNA, the CDR3 is TGTGCCAGCAGCTTAGGAGGGGAGAACACTGAAGCTTTCTTT.

The rearrangement links TRBV12-3 or TRBV12-4 to TRBJ1-1, with a tentative D call TRBD1 (5 bases). V dropped 5 bases and J dropped 7 bases, with 11 bases sitting between them. This CDR3 is 12 amino acids long. The CDR3 is CASSPSGLEAFF. The CDR3 DNA reads as TGTGCCAGCAGTCCTTCGGGACTTGAAGCTTTCTTT.

The V gene is TRBV4-1, the J gene TRBJ1-5; no clear D gene. Trimming stripped 1 base from V and 5 bases from J, with 6 bases between. From germline, CDR1 is MGHRA and CDR2 YSYEKL. The CDR3 is 13 residues long. CDR3 amino acids: CASSQAPDQPQHF. CDR3 nucleotide sequence: TGCGCCAGCAGCCAAGCACCTGATCAGCCCCAGCATTTT.

This clonotype was counted only a few times. The chain carries TRBV12-3 or TRBV12-4 and TRBJ2-1; D tentatively reads TRBD1 or TRBD2 (6 bases each). This CDR3 is 14 amino acids long. V was shortened by 6 bases and J by 7 bases, with 16 bases between the two germline ends. The CDR3 here is CASRPFGGLNEQFF. As DNA, the CDR3 is TGTGCCAGCAGGCCCTTTGGGGGGCTAAATGAGCAGTTCTTC.

In regard to this clonotype: This may stem from a read error, because a much larger clone lies one nucleotide away. The CDR3 does not close with the conserved phenylalanine or tryptophan, likely indicating a read error. This chain connects TRBV29-1 to TRBJ1-2, with 9 bases matching TRBD1. Germline CDR1 is SQVTM and CDR2 is ANQGSEA. The CDR3 extends over 12 amino acids. V was pared by 4 bases and J by 7 bases, with 4 bases of the junction left unmatched. CDR3 in amino acids: CSVGGQGRGYTC. DNA of the CDR3: TGCAGCGTTGGGGGACAGGGCCGTGGCTACACCTGC.

V gene TRBV29-1 combines with J gene TRBJ2-1, with D unresolved. Germline CDR1 is SQVTM and CDR2 is ANQGSEA. This CDR3 spans 12 amino acids. V shed 3 bases and J shed 13 bases, with 16 bases lying between them. CDR3 DNA sequence: TGCAGCGTTGATATCATCCAAGAGACCCAGTTCTTC. It specifies CSVDIIQETQFF.

This clonotype has a handful of counts. V and J are TRBV21-1 and TRBJ2-7; the table calls TRBD1, which could not be checked here. TRBV21-1 is a recognized pseudogene. The CDR3 consists of 14 residues. In DNA, the CDR3 is TGTGCCAGCAGTTCTGTGGGCAGGGTCTACGAGCAGTACTTC. Amino acid sequence: CASSSVGRVYEQYF.

With respect to this clonotype: This clone may be a read error of a much larger clone one base away. The CDR3 loop is CGVSLAGGRETQYF. The DNA of the CDR3 is TGCGGCGTTTCGTTAGCGGGGGGGCGGGAGACCCAGTACTTC. The chain recombines TRBV29-1 with TRBJ2-5; 11 positions match TRBD2. The CDR3 spans 14 residues. Germline V gene data show CDR1 as SQVTM and CDR2 as ANQGSEA. Together with reference TRBV29-1 and TRBJ2-5, the CDR3 gives the full variable domain: SAVISQKPSRDICQRGTSLTIQCQVDSQVTMMFWYRQQPGQSLTLIATANQGSEATYESGFVIDKFPISRPNLTFSTLTVSNMSPEDSSIYLCGVSLAGGRETQYFGPGTRLLVL.

CDR3 region: CASSFLRGNTEAFF. DNA of the CDR3: TGTGCCAGCAGCTTCCTGCGGGGTAACACTGAAGCTTTCTTT. The V call is TRBV7-2, the J call TRBJ1-1; D gene ambiguous. The V end lost 3 bases, the J end lost 2 bases, and 10 bases lay between the germline ends. Germline V gene sequence: CDR1 SGHTA, CDR2 FQGNSA. The CDR3 is 14 residues long.

The chain recombines TRBV15 with TRBJ2-5; the D is unclear. V lost 0 bases, J lost 13 bases, and 15 bases lay in between. The germline CDR1 and CDR2 sequences are LNHNV and YYDKDF (reference sequence). The CDR3 totals 13 residues. CDR3 loop: CATSRDSSYELYF. CDR3 DNA: TGTGCCACCAGCAGAGATTCGTCCTACGAGCTGTACTTC.

This clonotype came up a few times. The V call is TRBV27, the J call TRBJ2-5; possible D gene TRBD2, 6 bases. V lost 2 bases to trimming and J lost 4 bases, with 14 bases between them. The CDR3 is 15 residues long. The germline gives CDR1 MNHEY, CDR2 SMNVEV (reference sequence). The CDR3 loop is CASSLAAGLIETQYF. The CDR3, as DNA: TGTGCCAGCAGTTTAGCCGCGGGACTTATAGAGACCCAGTACTTC.

This clonotype was counted a few times. The V call is TRBV7-8, the J call TRBJ2-1, with a weak D call TRBD2 (6 bases). Germline V CDR1 and CDR2: SGHVS, FQNEAQ. V lost 4 bases and J 2 bases, leaving 12 bases between the germline ends. This CDR3 spans 15 amino acids. CDR3 DNA sequence: TGTGCCAGCAGCTCCTTCCCGGGGGCCTACAATGAGCAGTTCTTC. Translated: CASSSFPGAYNEQFF.

V and J are TRBV4-3 and TRBJ1-2; 9 bases line up with TRBD1. This CDR3 contains 17 residues. V trimming: 0 bases; J trimming: 5 bases; junction bases outside the gene matches: 10. Germline-derived CDR1 and CDR2 are LGHNA and YSLEER. CDR3 region: CASSQDFDRGTSYGYTF. In DNA form, the CDR3 reads TGCGCCAGCAGCCAAGATTTCGACAGGGGGACCTCATATGGCTACACCTTC.

The V gene is TRBV2, the J gene TRBJ2-3; D is perhaps TRBD1 (5 bases). This CDR3 contains 16 residues. CDR1 and CDR2 from the germline V gene are SNHLY and FYNNEI. The germline V and J ends were trimmed by 7 bases and 0 bases, with 17 bases remaining between them. The CDR3 DNA sequence: TGTGCCAGCAATAAAATTGTGTCAGGGAGCACAGATACGCAGTATTTT. Translating it yields CASNKIVSGSTDTQYF.

The chain uses TRBV18 and TRBJ2-5, with D maybe TRBD1 (5 bases). The V and J ends lost 4 bases and 3 bases respectively, with 12 bases between them. The CDR3 is 14 residues long. From germline, CDR1 is KGHSH and CDR2 LQKENI. The CDR3 region is CASSRVETEETQYF. DNA of the CDR3: TGTGCCAGCTCACGAGTTGAGACAGAAGAGACCCAGTACTTC.

J is TRBJ2-1 and V is TRBV5-5, with 12 bases matching TRBD1. The V gene end was trimmed by 3 bases and the J gene end by 6 bases; junction bases not matched to a gene: 4. Per germline, CDR1 SGHKS and CDR2 YYEKEE (reference sequence). This CDR3 comprises 15 residues. The CDR3 loop is CASSSKGQGANEQFF. For the CDR3, the DNA is TGTGCCAGCAGCTCCAAGGGACAGGGGGCCAATGAGCAGTTCTTC.

This clonotype was observed a few times. This rearrangement joins TRBV7-9 to TRBJ2-2; D uncertain. The CDR3 is made up of 16 amino acids. Trimming removed 1 base from V and 1 base from J, with 10 bases in between. From germline, CDR1 is SEHNR and CDR2 FQNEAQ (reference sequence). The CDR3 bases are TGTGCCAGCAGCTTAGTGATCGGTCAGAACACCGGGGAGCTGTTTTTT. It is translated as CASSLVIGQNTGELFF.

This clonotype was seen a few times. The CDR3 DNA sequence: TGTGCCAGCAGCTTAGTTACCGGGACAGGGGGCATGAACACTGAAGCTTTCTTT. It encodes CASSLVTGTGGMNTEAFF. The chain recombines TRBV7-9 with TRBJ1-1; TRBD1 aligns across 12 bases. The CDR3 covers 18 residues. Trimming took 1 base from V and 0 from J; bases not matched to a gene: 6. Per germline, CDR1 SEHNR and CDR2 FQNEAQ (reference sequence).

This clonotype was recorded a few times. The genes are TRBV12-3 or TRBV12-4 and TRBJ2-7, with 9 bases that match TRBD2. The J segment lost 4 bases and the V segment lost 5 bases, leaving 12 bases of the junction unmatched. CDR3 size: 16 residues. The CDR3 loop is CASSPRGRGGGYEQYF. Here the CDR3 DNA reads TGTGCCAGCAGTCCCCGGGGGCGGGGGGGCGGTTACGAGCAGTACTTC.

This clonotype was detected a few times. The DNA for the CDR3 is TGTGCCAGCAGCTTGAGAGTCTTAAGCAATCAGCCCCAGCATTTT. Protein product: CASSLRVLSNQPQHF. The V and J genes are TRBV7-2 and TRBJ1-5; no reliable D call. Germline CDR1 is SGHTA and CDR2 is FQGNSA. The ends were cut back, 3 bases at V and 1 base at J, with 10 bases in the middle. The CDR3 loop spans 15 amino acids.

The chain has TRBV18 and TRBJ1-2, with D possibly being TRBD1 (5 bases). The CDR3 length is 14 residues. Germline V gives CDR1 KGHSH, CDR2 LQKENI. V was clipped by 3 bases and J by 7 bases, with 15 bases between them. The CDR3 bases are TGTGCCAGCTCACCGTCGTCAGGGTCTGCTGGCTACACCTTC. Translation gives CASSPSSGSAGYTF.

The chain joins TRBV2 to TRBJ1-1; D is unclear. The germline V gene has CDR1 SNHLY and CDR2 FYNNEI. CDR3 length: 14 amino acids. V was cut by 4 bases and J by 1 base, with 10 bases left in between. As DNA, the CDR3 is TGTGCCAGCAGTGCGGGTCGGACGAACACTGAAGCTTTCTTT. It is translated as CASSAGRTNTEAFF.

The rearrangement uses TRBV7-2 and TRBJ1-4, with D perhaps matching TRBD1 (5 bases). Between the trimmed V and J ends, which lost 1 base and 10 bases, there was a span of 7 bases. This CDR3 has 12 amino acids. Germline lookup yields CDR1 SGHTA and CDR2 FQGNSA. CDR3 amino acids: CASSLVRGKLFF. The CDR3 region has the DNA TGTGCCAGCAGCTTAGTGAGGGGAAAACTGTTTTTT.

The V gene is TRBV4-1, the J gene TRBJ2-2; 8 nucleotides line up with TRBD2. Germline trimming cut 6 bases from V and 5 bases from J; bases unmatched to any gene: 5. The CDR3 consists of 14 residues. From germline, CDR1 is MGHRA and CDR2 YSYEKL. CDR3 protein: CASRVPGGTGELFF. For the CDR3, the DNA is TGCGCCAGCAGGGTACCGGGAGGGACCGGGGAGCTGTTTTTT.

The chain uses TRBV20-1 and TRBJ2-3; 9 nucleotides agree with TRBD2. Germline assignment: CDR1 DFQATT and CDR2 SNEGSKA (reference sequence). The CDR3 has 15 residues. With 4 bases clipped from V and 0 bases from J, the junction kept 5 bases outside the gene matches. The CDR3 coding sequence is TGCAGTGCTACGATCGGGACTAGCAGCACAGATACGCAGTATTTT. Translated, it gives CSATIGTSSTDTQYF.

Only one count was recorded for this clonotype. The junction departs from the called germline gene at one end, perhaps through a read error. This rearrangement joins TRBV15 to TRBJ2-2; either TRBD1 or TRBD2 may supply D (5 bases each). The CDR3 contains 15 residues. CDR1 and CDR2 (germline): LNHNV, YYDKDF (reference sequence). CDR3 amino acids: CATSRERGRTGERFF. The CDR3 DNA follows: TGTGCCACCAGCAGAGAAAGGGGCCGGACCGGGGAGCGGTTTTTT.

This clonotype was observed a few times. CDR3 nucleotides: TGTGCCACCAGTGATATGACAGGGTCAAGGTCAGATACGCAGTATTTT. This gives the protein CATSDMTGSRSDTQYF. The gene calls are TRBV24-1 and TRBJ2-3, with TRBD1 matching over 7 bases. V lost 3 bases and J lost 4; bases outside the gene matches: 9. Germline V gives CDR1 KGHDR, CDR2 SFDVKD. The CDR3 has 16 residues.